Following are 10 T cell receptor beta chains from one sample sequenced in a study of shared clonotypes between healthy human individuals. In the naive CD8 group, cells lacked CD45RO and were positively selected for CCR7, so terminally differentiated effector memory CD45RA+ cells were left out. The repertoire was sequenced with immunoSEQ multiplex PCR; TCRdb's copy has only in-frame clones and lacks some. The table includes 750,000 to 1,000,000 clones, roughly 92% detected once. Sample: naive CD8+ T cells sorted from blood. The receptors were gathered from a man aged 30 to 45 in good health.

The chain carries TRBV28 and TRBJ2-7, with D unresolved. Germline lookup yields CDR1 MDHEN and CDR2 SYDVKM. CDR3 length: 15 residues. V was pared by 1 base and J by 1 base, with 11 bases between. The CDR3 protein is CASSLFGSLSYEQYF. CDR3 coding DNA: TGTGCCAGCAGTTTATTCGGATCCCTATCCTACGAGCAGTACTTC.

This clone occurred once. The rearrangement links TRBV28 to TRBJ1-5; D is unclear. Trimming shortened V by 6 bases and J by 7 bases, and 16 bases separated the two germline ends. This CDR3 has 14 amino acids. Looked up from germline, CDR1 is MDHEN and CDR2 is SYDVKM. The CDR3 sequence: CASSYNLGYQPQHF. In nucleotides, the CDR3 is TGTGCCAGCAGCTATAATTTGGGGTACCAGCCCCAGCATTTT.

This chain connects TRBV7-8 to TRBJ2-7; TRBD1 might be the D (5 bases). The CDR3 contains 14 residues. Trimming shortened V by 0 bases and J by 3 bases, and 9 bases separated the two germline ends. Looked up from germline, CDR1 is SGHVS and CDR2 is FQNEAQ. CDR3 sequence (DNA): TGTGCCAGCAGCTTAGCGGCAGGGTACTACGAGCAGTACTTC. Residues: CASSLAAGYYEQYF.

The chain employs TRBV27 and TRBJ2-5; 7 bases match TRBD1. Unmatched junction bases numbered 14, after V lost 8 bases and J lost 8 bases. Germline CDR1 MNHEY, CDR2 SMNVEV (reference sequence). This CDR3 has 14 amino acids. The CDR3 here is CASRKGAAPGTQYF. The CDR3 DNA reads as TGTGCCAGCCGGAAGGGGGCGGCCCCAGGAACCCAGTACTTC.

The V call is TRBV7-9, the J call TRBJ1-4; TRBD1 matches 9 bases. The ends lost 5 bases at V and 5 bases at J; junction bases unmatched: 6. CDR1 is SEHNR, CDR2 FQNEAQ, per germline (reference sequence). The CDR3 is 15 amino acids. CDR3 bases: TGTGCCAGCAGCGGATACAGGGGGCAGAATGAAAAACTGTTTTTT. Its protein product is CASSGYRGQNEKLFF.

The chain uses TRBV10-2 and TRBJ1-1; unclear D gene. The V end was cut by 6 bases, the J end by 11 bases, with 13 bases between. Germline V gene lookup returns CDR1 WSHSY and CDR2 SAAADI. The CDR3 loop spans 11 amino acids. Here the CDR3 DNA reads TGCGCCAGCAGCCAACGTACAATGGCTTTCTTT. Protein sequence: CASSQRTMAFF.

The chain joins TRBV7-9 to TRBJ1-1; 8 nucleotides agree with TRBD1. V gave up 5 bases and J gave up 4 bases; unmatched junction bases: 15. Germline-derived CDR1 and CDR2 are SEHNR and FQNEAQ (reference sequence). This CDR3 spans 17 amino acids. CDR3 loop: CASSPTGGSYLGTEAFF. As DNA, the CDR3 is TGTGCCAGCAGCCCAACAGGGGGTTCCTATTTGGGCACTGAAGCTTTCTTT.

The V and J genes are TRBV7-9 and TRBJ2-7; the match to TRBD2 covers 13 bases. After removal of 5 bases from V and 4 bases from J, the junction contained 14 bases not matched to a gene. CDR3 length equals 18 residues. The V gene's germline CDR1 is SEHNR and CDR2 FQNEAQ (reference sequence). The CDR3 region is CASSPSMGGLAGAYEQYF. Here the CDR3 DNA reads TGTGCCAGCAGCCCCTCAATGGGTGGACTAGCGGGAGCGTACGAGCAGTACTTC.

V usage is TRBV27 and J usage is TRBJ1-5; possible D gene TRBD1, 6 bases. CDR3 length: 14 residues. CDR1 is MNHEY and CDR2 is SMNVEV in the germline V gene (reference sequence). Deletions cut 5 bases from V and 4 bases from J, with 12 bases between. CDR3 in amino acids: CASSPGQNNQPQHF. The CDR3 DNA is TGTGCCAGCAGTCCCGGACAGAATAATCAGCCCCAGCATTTT.

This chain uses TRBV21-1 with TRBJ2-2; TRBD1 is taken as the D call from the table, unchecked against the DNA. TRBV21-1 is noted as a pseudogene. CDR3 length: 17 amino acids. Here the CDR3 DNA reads TGTGCCAGCAGCAAAGGGGGACAGGGGTGGAACACCGGGGAGCTGTTTTTT. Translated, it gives CASSKGGQGWNTGELFF.